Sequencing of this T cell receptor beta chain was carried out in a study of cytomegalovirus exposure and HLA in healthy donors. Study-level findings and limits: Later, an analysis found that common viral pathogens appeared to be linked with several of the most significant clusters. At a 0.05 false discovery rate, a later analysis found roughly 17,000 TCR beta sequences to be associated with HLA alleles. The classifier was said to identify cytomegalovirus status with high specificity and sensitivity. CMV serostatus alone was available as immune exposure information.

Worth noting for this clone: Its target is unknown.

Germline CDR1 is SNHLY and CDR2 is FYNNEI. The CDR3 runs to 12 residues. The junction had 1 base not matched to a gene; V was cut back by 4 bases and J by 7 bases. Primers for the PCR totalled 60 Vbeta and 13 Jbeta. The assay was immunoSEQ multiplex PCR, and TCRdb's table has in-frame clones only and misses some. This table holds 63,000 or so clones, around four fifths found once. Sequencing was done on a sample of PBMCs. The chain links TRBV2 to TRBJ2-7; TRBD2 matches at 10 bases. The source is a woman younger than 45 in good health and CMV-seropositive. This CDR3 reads CASSGTSGEQYF. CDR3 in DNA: TGTGCCAGCAGTGGGACTAGCGGTGAGCAGTACTTC.